This T cell receptor beta chain was profiled in a study of cytomegalovirus exposure and HLA in healthy donors. Study results and limitations: In a later analysis, TCR association rates varied by HLA locus: DRB1 most, HLA-C fewest.

In regard to this clone: The target antigen is unknown.

60 Vbeta and 13 Jbeta primers were used in PCR. Clones were sequenced by immunoSEQ multiplex PCR, and TCRdb holds only the in-frame ones, with some missing. The sample has about 180,000 clones; roughly 85% are singletons. Trimming left V 2 bases short and J 4 bases short, with 12 bases between. The CDR3 spans 14 residues. Germline CDR1 SGDLS, CDR2 YYNGEE. The chain has TRBV9 and TRBJ1-1; TRBD1 might be the D (6 bases). The sequenced sample was PBMCs. The clonotype was recovered from a woman in her thirties or forties in good health and CMV-seronegative. Written as DNA, the CDR3 is TGTGCCAGCAGCGTCGGACCAGGGGCCACTGAAGCTTTCTTT. As protein: CASSVGPGATEAFF.